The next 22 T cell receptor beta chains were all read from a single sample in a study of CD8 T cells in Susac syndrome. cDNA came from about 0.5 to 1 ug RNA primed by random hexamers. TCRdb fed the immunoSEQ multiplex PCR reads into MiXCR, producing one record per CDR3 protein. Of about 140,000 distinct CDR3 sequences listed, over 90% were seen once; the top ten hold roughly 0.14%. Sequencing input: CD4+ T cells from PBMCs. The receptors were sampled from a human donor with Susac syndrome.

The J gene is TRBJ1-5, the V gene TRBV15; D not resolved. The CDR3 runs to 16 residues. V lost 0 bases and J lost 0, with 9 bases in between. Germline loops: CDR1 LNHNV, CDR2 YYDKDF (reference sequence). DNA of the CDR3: TGTGCCACCAGCAGAGATAAGGGTTATAGCAATCAGCCCCAGCATTTT. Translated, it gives CATSRDKGYSNQPQHF.

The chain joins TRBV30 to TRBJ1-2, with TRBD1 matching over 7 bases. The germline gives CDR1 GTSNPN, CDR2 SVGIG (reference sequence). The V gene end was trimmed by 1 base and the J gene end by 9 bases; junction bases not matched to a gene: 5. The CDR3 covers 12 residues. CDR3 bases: TGTGCCTGGAGTGGGCGACAGGGCCGCTACACCTTC. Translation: CAWSGRQGRYTF.

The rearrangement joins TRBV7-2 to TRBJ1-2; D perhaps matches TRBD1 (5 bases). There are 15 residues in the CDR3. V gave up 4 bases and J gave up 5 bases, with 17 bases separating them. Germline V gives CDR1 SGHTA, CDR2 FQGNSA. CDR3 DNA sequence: TGTGCCAGCAGCTCGAACCCTAACCGACAGTATGGCTACACCTTC. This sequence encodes CASSSNPNRQYGYTF.

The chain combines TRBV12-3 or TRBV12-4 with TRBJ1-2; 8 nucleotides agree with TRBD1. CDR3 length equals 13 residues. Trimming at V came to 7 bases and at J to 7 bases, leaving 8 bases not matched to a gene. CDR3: CASTNFGTGGYTF. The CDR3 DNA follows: TGTGCCAGCACCAACTTTGGGACAGGTGGCTACACCTTC.

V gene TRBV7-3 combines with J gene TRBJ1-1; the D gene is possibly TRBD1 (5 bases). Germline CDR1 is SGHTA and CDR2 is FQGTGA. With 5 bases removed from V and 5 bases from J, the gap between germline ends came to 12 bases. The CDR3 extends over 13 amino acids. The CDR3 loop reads CASSPGGVTEAFF. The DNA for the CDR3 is TGTGCCAGCAGCCCGGGGGGGGTGACTGAAGCTTTCTTT.

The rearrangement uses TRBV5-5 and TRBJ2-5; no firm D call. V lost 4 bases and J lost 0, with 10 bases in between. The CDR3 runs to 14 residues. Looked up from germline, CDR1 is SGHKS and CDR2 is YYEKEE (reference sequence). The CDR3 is CASSGTAYQETQYF. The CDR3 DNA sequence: TGTGCCAGCAGCGGAACAGCGTACCAAGAGACCCAGTACTTC.

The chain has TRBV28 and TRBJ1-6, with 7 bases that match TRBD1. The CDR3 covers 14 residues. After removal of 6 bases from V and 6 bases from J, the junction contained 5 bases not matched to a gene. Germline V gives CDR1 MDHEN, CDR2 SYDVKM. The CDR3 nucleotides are TGTGCCAGCAGCAATGGACAGGTTAATTCACCCCTCCACTTT. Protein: CASSNGQVNSPLHF.

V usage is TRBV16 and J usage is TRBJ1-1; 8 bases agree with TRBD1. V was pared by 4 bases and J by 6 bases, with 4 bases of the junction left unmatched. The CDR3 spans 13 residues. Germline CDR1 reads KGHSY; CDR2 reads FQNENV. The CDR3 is CASSPQGGPEAFF. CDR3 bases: TGTGCCAGCAGCCCACAGGGGGGCCCTGAAGCTTTCTTT.

The CDR3: CAWSSDVRTEAFF. CDR3 sequence (DNA): TGTGCCTGGAGTTCGGACGTCCGAACTGAAGCTTTCTTT. The rearrangement uses TRBV30 and TRBJ1-1; D unresolved. V lost 2 bases and J lost 5, with 12 bases in between. CDR3 length: 13 amino acids. CDR1 is GTSNPN, CDR2 SVGIG, per germline (reference sequence).

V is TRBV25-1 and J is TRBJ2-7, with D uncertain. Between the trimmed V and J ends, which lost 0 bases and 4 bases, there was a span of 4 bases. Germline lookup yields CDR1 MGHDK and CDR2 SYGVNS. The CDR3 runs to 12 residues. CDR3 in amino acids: CASSEYLYEQYF. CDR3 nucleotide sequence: TGTGCCAGCAGTGAATACTTGTACGAGCAGTACTTC.

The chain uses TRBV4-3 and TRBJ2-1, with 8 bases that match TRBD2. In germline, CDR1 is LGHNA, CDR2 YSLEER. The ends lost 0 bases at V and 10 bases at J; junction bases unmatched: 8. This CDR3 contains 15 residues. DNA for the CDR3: TGCGCCAGCAGCCAAGAAGGAGCGGGAGATCGAGAGCAGTTCTTC. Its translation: CASSQEGAGDREQFF.

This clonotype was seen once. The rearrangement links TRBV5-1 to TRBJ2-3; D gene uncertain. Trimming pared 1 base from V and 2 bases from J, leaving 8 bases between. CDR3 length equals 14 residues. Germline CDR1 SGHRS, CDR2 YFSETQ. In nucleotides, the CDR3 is TGCGCCAGCAGCTTGAAGCCATCCACAGATACGCAGTATTTT. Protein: CASSLKPSTDTQYF.

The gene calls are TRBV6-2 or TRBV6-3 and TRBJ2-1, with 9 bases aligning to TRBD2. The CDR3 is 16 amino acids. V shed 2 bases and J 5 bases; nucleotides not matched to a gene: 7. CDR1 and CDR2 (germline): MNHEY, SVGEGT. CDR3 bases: TGTGCCAGCAGTTACGTTGGCGGGAGGGCCAACAATGAGCAGTTCTTC. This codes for CASSYVGGRANNEQFF.

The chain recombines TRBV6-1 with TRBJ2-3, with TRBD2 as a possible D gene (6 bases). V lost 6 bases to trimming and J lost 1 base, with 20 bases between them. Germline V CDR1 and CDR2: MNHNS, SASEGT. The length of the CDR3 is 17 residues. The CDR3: CASSPPAGGWGTDTQYF. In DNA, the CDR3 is TGTGCCAGCAGCCCCCCAGCGGGCGGGTGGGGCACAGATACGCAGTATTTT.

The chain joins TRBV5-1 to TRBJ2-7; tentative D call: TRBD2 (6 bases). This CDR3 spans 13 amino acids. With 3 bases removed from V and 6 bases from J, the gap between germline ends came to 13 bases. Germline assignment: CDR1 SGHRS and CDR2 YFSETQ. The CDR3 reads CASSWRASGEQYF. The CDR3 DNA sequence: TGCGCCAGCAGCTGGAGGGCCTCCGGCGAGCAGTACTTC. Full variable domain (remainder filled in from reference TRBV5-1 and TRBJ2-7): KAGVTQTPRYLIKTRGQQVTLSCSPISGHRSVSWYQQTPGQGLQFLFEYFSETQRNKGNFPGRFSGRQFSNSRSEMNVSTLELGDSALYLCASSWRASGEQYFGPGTRLTVT.

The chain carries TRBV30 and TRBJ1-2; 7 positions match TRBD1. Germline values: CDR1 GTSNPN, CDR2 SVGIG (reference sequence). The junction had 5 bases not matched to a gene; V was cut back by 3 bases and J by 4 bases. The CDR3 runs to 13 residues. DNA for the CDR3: TGTGCCTGGAGGGAGGACAGGTCCTATGGCTACACCTTC. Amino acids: CAWREDRSYGYTF.

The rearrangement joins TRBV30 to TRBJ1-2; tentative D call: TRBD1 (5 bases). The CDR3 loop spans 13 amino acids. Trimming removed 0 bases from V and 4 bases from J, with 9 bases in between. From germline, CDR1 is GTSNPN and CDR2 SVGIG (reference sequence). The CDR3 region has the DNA TGTGCCTGGAGTGTGGGGCGTACCTATGGCTACACCTTC. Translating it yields CAWSVGRTYGYTF.

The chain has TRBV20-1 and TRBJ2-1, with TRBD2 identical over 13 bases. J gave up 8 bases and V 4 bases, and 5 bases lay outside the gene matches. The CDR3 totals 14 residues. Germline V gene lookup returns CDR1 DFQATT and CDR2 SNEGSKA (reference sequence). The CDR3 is CSAKGLAGRDEQFF. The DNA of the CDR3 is TGCAGTGCTAAGGGACTAGCGGGACGAGATGAGCAGTTCTTC.

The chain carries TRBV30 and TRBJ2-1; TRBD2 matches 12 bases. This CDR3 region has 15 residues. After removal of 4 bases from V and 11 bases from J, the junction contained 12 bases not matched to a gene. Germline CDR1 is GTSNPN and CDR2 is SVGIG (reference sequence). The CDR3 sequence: CAWKLAGGRDGKQFF. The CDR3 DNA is TGTGCCTGGAAACTAGCGGGAGGACGAGATGGGAAGCAGTTCTTC. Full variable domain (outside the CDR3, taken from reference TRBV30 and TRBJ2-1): SQTIHQWPATLVQPVGSPLSLECTVEGTSNPNLYWYRQAAGRGLQLLFYSVGIGQISSEVPQNLSASRPQDRQFILSSKKLLLSDSGFYLCAWKLAGGRDGKQFFGPGTRLTVL.

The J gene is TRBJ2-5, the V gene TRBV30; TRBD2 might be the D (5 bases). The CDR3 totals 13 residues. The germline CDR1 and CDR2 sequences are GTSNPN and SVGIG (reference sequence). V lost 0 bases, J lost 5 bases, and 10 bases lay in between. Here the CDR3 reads CAWSVRLAETQYF. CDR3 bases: TGTGCCTGGAGTGTCAGGCTAGCCGAGACCCAGTACTTC. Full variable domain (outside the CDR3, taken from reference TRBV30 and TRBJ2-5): SQTIHQWPATLVQPVGSPLSLECTVEGTSNPNLYWYRQAAGRGLQLLFYSVGIGQISSEVPQNLSASRPQDRQFILSSKKLLLSDSGFYLCAWSVRLAETQYFGPGTRLLVL.

The CDR3 nucleotides read TGTGCCAGCAGCTTAGCTTTGCGGGAGGGCCGGTACGAGCAGTACTTC. Encoded protein: CASSLALREGRYEQYF. This sequence joins TRBV7-9 and TRBJ2-7; TRBD2 matches 9 bases. Germline assignment: CDR1 SEHNR and CDR2 FQNEAQ (reference sequence). V was pared by 0 bases and J by 4 bases, with 7 bases of the junction left unmatched. The CDR3 sequence is 16 residues long. Together with reference TRBV7-9 and TRBJ2-7, the CDR3 gives the full variable domain: DTGVSQNPRHKITKRGQNVTFRCDPISEHNRLYWYRQTLGQGPEFLTYFQNEAQLEKSRLLSDRFSAERPKGSFSTLEIQRTEQGDSAMYLCASSLALREGRYEQYFGPGTRLTVT.

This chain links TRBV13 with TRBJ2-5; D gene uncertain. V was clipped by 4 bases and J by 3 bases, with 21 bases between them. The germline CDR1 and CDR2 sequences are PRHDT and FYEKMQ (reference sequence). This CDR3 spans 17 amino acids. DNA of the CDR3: TGTGCCAGCAGCTCTGCACCTCTGGGGATAGGAAAAGAGACCCAGTACTTC. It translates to CASSSAPLGIGKETQYF.